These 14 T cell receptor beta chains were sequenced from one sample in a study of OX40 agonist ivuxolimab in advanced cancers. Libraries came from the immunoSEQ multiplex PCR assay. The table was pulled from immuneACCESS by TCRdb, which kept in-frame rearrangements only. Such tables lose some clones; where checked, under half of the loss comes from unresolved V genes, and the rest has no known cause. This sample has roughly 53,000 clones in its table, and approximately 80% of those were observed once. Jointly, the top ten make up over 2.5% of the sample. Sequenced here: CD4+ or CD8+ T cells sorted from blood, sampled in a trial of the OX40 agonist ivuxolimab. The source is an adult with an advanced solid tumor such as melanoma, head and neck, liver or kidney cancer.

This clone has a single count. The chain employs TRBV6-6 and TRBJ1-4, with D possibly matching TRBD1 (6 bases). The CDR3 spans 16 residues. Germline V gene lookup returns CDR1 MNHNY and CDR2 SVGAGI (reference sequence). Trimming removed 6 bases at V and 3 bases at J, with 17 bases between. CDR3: CASRLFTGTANEKLFF. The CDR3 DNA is TGTGCCAGCAGACTTTTCACAGGGACGGCTAATGAAAAACTGTTTTTT.

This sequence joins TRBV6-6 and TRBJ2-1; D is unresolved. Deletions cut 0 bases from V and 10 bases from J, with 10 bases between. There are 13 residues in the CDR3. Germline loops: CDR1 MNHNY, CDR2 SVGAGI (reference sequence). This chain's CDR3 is CASSYSIVGEQFF. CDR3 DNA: TGTGCCAGCAGTTACTCGATTGTGGGCGAGCAGTTCTTC.

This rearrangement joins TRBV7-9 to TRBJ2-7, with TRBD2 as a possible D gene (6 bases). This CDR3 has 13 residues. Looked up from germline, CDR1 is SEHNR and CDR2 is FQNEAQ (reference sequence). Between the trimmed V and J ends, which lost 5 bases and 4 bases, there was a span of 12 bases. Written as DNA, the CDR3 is TGTGCCAGCAGCACGCCGGGGGAGTACGAGCAGTACTTC. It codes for CASSTPGEYEQYF.

The CDR3 protein is CASSSRTRSYEQYF. The CDR3 coding sequence is TGTGCCAGCAGTTCGAGGACTCGCTCCTACGAGCAGTACTTC. The rearrangement links TRBV28 to TRBJ2-7; TRBD2 is a possible D gene (5 bases). V lost 4 bases and J lost 0, with 10 bases in between. There are 14 residues in the CDR3. Germline CDR1 MDHEN, CDR2 SYDVKM.

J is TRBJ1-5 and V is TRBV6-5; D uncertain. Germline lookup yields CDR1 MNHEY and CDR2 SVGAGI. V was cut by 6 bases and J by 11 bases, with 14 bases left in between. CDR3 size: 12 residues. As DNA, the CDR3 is TGTGCCAGCAGCCCAGAACGGAGAACCCAGCATTTT. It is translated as CASSPERRTQHF.

The CDR3 reads CASSQQDRGKETQYF. The CDR3 DNA is TGCGCCAGCAGCCAACAGGACAGGGGTAAAGAGACCCAGTACTTC. The V and J genes are TRBV4-1 and TRBJ2-5, with TRBD1 matching 9 bases. V lost 2 bases, J lost 3 bases, and 4 bases stayed unmatched. CDR1 MGHRA and CDR2 YSYEKL come from the germline V gene. This CDR3 is built from 15 residues.

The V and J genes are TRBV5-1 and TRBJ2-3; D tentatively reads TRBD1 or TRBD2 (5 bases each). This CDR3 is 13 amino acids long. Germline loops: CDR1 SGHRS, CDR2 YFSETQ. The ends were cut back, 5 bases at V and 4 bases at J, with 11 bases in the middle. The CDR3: CASRIVGADTQYF. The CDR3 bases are TGCGCCAGCAGAATAGTGGGGGCAGATACGCAGTATTTT.

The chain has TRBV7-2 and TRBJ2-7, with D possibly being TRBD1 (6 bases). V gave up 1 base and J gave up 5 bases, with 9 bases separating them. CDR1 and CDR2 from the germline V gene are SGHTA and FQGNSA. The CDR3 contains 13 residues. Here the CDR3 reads CASSLEGGNEQYF. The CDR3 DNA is TGTGCCAGCAGCTTAGAAGGGGGAAACGAGCAGTACTTC.

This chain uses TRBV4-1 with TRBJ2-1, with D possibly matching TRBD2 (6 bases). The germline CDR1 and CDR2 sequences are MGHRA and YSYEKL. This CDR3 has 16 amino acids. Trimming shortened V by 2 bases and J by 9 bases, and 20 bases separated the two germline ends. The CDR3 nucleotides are TGCGCCAGCAGCCAAAGTGGGGTGTTGCGGGACGGTGAGCAGTTCTTC. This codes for CASSQSGVLRDGEQFF.

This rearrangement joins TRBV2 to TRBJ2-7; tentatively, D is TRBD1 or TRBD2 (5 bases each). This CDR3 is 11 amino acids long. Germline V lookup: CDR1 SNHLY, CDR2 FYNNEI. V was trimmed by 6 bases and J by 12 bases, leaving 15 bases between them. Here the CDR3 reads CASRGTEVGYF. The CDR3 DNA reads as TGTGCCAGCAGAGGGACGGAGGTTGGGTACTTC.

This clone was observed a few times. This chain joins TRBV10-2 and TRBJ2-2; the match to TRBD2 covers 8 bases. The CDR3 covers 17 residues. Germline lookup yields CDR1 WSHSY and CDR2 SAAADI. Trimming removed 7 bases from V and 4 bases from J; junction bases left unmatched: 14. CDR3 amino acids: CASTYSSGRARTGELFF. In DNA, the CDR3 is TGCGCCAGCACTTACTCCTCCGGGAGGGCCCGCACCGGGGAGCTGTTTTTT.

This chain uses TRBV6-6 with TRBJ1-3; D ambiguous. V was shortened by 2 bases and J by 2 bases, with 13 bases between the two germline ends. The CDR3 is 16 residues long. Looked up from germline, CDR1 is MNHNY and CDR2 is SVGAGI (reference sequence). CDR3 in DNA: TGTGCCAGCAGTTACGGAAAGGAAAGGGCTGGAAACACCATATATTTT. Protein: CASSYGKERAGNTIYF.

CDR3 in DNA: TGTGCCAGCAGCGGGAGCCAAAACACCGGGGAGCTGTTTTTT. Protein: CASSGSQNTGELFF. The V gene is TRBV9, the J gene TRBJ2-2; unclear D gene. The CDR3 length is 14 residues. V lost 3 bases and J 2 bases, leaving 8 bases between the germline ends. From germline, CDR1 is SGDLS and CDR2 YYNGEE.

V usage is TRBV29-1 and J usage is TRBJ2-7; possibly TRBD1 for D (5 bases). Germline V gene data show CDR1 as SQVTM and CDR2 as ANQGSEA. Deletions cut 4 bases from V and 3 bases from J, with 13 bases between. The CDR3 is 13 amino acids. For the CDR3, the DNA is TGCAGCGTTGCCAGGCAGGGTAACTACGAGCAGTACTTC. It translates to CSVARQGNYEQYF.